This record concerns one T cell receptor beta chain sequence. This receptor's antigen is unknown. Per-base quality was not reported, and no clone a single base away is much larger than it. The sample originates from a study of shared T cell receptors in the human thymus (dated by TCRdb to about 2021). In terms of the full investigation: The study examined how self-reactive, shared T-cell receptor alpha chains are generated in the human thymus.

The CDR3 spans 19 residues, from the cysteine through the phenylalanine. The entry retains the CDR3 DNA only, 57 bases that are in frame from base 1. Based on the germline V gene, the CDR1 and CDR2 sequences are SGHDN and FVKESK. V sheds 3 bases and J sheds 3 bases, leaving 27 bases between their ends. Library preparation used the immunoSEQ multiplex PCR assay. TCRdb carries this immuneACCESS record with in-frame sequences only. Its versions omit some clonotypes, under half of them owing to an unresolved V gene in the studies checked, with the rest unexplained. Across this sample there are approximately 760,000 clones, with 80% to 90% seen only once. 0.0095% to 0.013% of the sample lies in the top ten. These same data were also listed under a study on human thymus T cells. Per that second paper: Donors were immunologically healthy infants undergoing open corrective cardiac surgery for congenital heart defects in Finland. Thymus tissue was obtained as surgical resects removed during corrective cardiac surgery. Biased V and J gene segment usage appeared to be present in both thymic and peripheral blood repertoires. The related research found that thymic TCR repertoires overlapped highly between unrelated individuals. The study used roughly 8 infant thymus samples plus four related peripheral blood samples to characterize TCR alpha and beta repertoires. The infant donors were about 6 to 244 days old, and the cohort included six or seven males and a couple of females. After being mechanically released from the tissue, thymocytes were kept at -70 degrees C in pellets of roughly 10-30 million cells. Genomic DNA was extracted from frozen cell pellets with a QIAsymphony instrument. Using the immunoSEQ multiplex PCR assay, the TCRB and TCRAD loci were amplified from a standardized quantity of quality-controlled genomic DNA. The amplicons spanned the V(D)J region and were long enough to cover the CDR3 and allow V and J genes to be identified. Amplicon sequencing was performed on an Illumina platform through the commercial immunoSEQ service. Corrections for primer bias and sequencing errors followed previously described methods, while TCRAD and TCRB definitions were based on the IMGT database. Repertoires were analysed with immunoSEQ Analyzer 3.0 and VDJTools, covering basic statistics, V/J segment usage, diversity estimates, rarefaction and pairwise overlap. Diversity was estimated using the Chao1, ChaoE, Efron-Thisted, Shannon and inverse Simpson indices, and was also estimated on datasets down-sampled to the size of the smallest sample. Repertoire overlap used strict matching of CDR3 nucleotide sequence, V gene and J gene, with Jaccard-based multidimensional scaling clustering. On average, thymus samples gave roughly 800,000 unique TCRB clonotypes, whereas blood samples gave 80,000 to 85,000.

The sequence derives from a girl under two years old with a congenital heart defect. Donor details come from another sample of the same person, matched by shared clones. Sequenced sample: thymocytes. Rearrangement joined TRBV14 to TRBJ2-7; TRBD1 is perhaps the D gene, given 5 matching bases. The CDR3 reads CASSHAAGSIGPFYYEQYF. The sequenced DNA: TGTGCCAGCAGCCATGCGGCAGGGTCAATCGGCCCCTTCTACTACGAGCAGTACTTC. Beyond the CDR3, the reference TRBV14 and TRBJ2-7 genes provide the residues; the full variable domain reads: EAGVTQFPSHSVIEKGQTVTLRCDPISGHDNLYWYRRVMGKEIKFLLHFVKESKQDESGMPNNRFLAERTGGTYSTLKVQPAELEDSGVYFCASSHAAGSIGPFYYEQYFGPGTRLTVT.